This T cell receptor (beta chain) was captured by sequencing in a study of blood T cells in healthy people across ages. The study's findings and limits: The fall in TCR beta diversity per million T cells was roughly linear with age. Strongly correlated with naive T cell percentage was TCR beta diversity.

For the second PCR, which ran for about 7 to 11 cycles, a sample-barcoded 5' primer and a J-beta primer mix were used. A single record per CDR3 protein comes from TCRdb applying MiXCR to the 5' RACE reads. The sample lists around 1,600,000 distinct CDR3 sequences; approximately 43% were seen once. Note on this clonotype: The target antigen is unknown.

CDR1 LGHDT and CDR2 YNNKEL come from the germline V gene (reference sequence). The CDR3 has 13 residues. The ends were cut back, 5 bases at V and 1 base at J, with 9 bases in the middle. The TCR comes from a young woman in good health. This rearrangement joins TRBV3-1 to TRBJ2-7, with a tentative D call TRBD2 (5 bases). Sequencing used blood. Here the CDR3 reads CASSREPSYEQYF. The CDR3 DNA reads TGTGCCAGCAGCAGGGAGCCGTCCTACGAGCAGTACTTC.